The 21 T cell receptor beta chains below were found in one sample sequenced in a study of regulatory T cells in long-lasting Graves disease (dated by TCRdb to the early 2020s). Library generation was performed with multiplex PCR. Sequencing was performed on an Illumina HiSeq 4000. CDR3 regions were amplified by Arm-PCR with iRepertoire HTBI primers to construct TCR beta libraries. TCRdb trimmed the raw reads at Q25, called clones with MiXCR and kept productive beta chains. Each CDR3 protein gets just one entry, which takes the most common genes and DNA from the rows behind it. In this sample the table shows over 350,000 distinct CDR3 sequences, 14% to 15% of which occur a single time. Of the sample, approximately 7.8% falls within the top ten clones. The time point label, as the study defines it: newly diagnosed GD, antithyroid drugs for less than 3 months. For both TCR sequencing and RNA sequencing, RNA was extracted from PBMCs using TRIzol.

These data also featured in a second study, about T cells in Graves' hyperthyroidism and ophthalmopathy.

Sequencing was performed on peripheral blood mononuclear cells (PBMCs), taken at new diagnosis, from a patient treated with antithyroid drugs. Every receptor here comes from a woman between 40 and 50 years old with Graves disease. Donor details come from another sample of the same person, matched by shared clones.

This clonotype was found once. A much larger clone sits a single nucleotide away, making a read error possible. The chain uses TRBV12-3 or TRBV12-4 and TRBJ1-4; possibly TRBD1 for D (5 bases). The CDR3 is 15 amino acids. V lost 9 bases to trimming and J lost 7 bases, with 21 bases between them. CDR3 in DNA: TGTGCCAGAAGTCTCCAGGACACCGGGCGTGAAAAACTGTTTTTT. Amino acid sequence: CARSLQDTGREKLFF.

This clonotype was picked up many times. The chain carries TRBV6-5 and TRBJ2-1; TRBD2 matches 7 bases. V lost 0 bases to trimming and J lost 6 bases; unmatched junction nucleotides: 8. The CDR3 runs 16 residues. Germline CDR1 reads MNHEY; CDR2 reads SVGAGI. CDR3 coding DNA: TGTGCCAGCAGTTACTCGGTAGGAGCGGGAAGCAATGAGCAGTTCTTC. This translates into CASSYSVGAGSNEQFF.

This chain connects TRBV5-4 to TRBJ2-2; TRBD1 matches 7 bases. V gave up 3 bases and J gave up 5 bases; unmatched junction bases: 10. CDR1 SGHNT and CDR2 YYREEE come from the germline V gene (reference sequence). The CDR3 consists of 16 residues. The CDR3: CASSSGTDRETGELFF. As DNA, the CDR3 is TGTGCCAGCAGCTCCGGGACAGATCGTGAAACCGGGGAGCTGTTTTTT. Full variable domain (remainder filled in from reference TRBV5-4 and TRBJ2-2): ETGVTQSPTHLIKTRGQQVTLRCSSQSGHNTVSWYQQALGQGPQFIFQYYREEENGRGNFPPRFSGLQFPNYSSELNVNALELDDSALYLCASSSGTDRETGELFFGEGSRLTVL.

Only a few counts were recorded for this clonotype. J is TRBJ2-5 and V is TRBV19; 9 bases match TRBD2. This CDR3 has 14 residues. V was clipped by 5 bases and J by 4 bases; unmatched bases: 5. Germline V gives CDR1 LNHDA, CDR2 SQIVND (reference sequence). In nucleotides, the CDR3 is TGTGCCAGTAGTGCTAGCGGGAAGGGAGAGACCCAGTACTTC. The encoded protein is CASSASGKGETQYF. The complete variable domain, with remaining parts taken from reference TRBV19 and TRBJ2-5, reads DGGITQSPKYLFRKEGQNVTLSCEQNLNHDAMYWYRQDPGQGLRLIYYSQIVNDFQKGDIAEGYSVSREKKESFPLTVTSAQKNPTAFYLCASSASGKGETQYFGPGTRLLVL.

This clonotype has at least ten counts. The rearrangement uses TRBV6-5 and TRBJ2-7; TRBD2 agrees at 10 bases. V lost 4 bases, J lost 6 bases, and 15 bases stayed unmatched. This CDR3 comprises 17 residues. The germline gives CDR1 MNHEY, CDR2 SVGAGI. The CDR3 region has the DNA TGTGCCAGCAGTTTCCTGATAGCGGGAGGAGAGCATCTCGAGCAGTACTTC. Protein: CASSFLIAGGEHLEQYF.

There are a few counts of this clonotype. The rearrangement links TRBV12-3 or TRBV12-4 to TRBJ2-7; possibly TRBD2 for D (7 bases). Deletions cut 0 bases from V and 8 bases from J, with 17 bases between. The CDR3 is made up of 15 amino acids. The chain's CDR3 is CASSLARGGSGKQYF. The CDR3 DNA sequence: TGTGCCAGCAGTTTAGCGCGAGGGGGGAGCGGGAAGCAGTACTTC.

In this sample, this clonotype turned up many times. This may come from a read error, since a much larger clone is one base off. The V call is TRBV28, the J call TRBJ2-5, with a weak D call TRBD1 (6 bases). The length of the CDR3 is 15 residues. Germline V gives CDR1 MDHEN, CDR2 SYDVKM. The CDR3 loop reads CASSVGQSSFETQHF. The DNA for the CDR3 is TGTGCCAGCAGCGTCGGACAGAGTAGCTTCGAGACCCAGCACTTC.

The CDR3 region is CATAKQGANQPQHF. The CDR3 coding sequence is TGTGCCACTGCGAAACAGGGGGCGAATCAGCCCCAGCATTTT. The chain recombines TRBV19 with TRBJ1-5; 9 bases are a match to TRBD1. The germline CDR1 and CDR2 sequences are LNHDA and SQIVND (reference sequence). The junction had 8 bases not matched to a gene; V was cut back by 10 bases and J by 4 bases. This CDR3 is 14 amino acids long.

The sample holds many counts of this clonotype. The chain recombines TRBV10-2 with TRBJ1-5, with TRBD1 identical over 7 bases. Germline V CDR1 and CDR2: WSHSY, SAAADI. Trimming removed 0 bases from V and 0 bases from J; junction bases left unmatched: 8. This CDR3 spans 18 amino acids. The CDR3 region has the DNA TGCGCCAGCAGTGAGTCATCGACAGGGTTAATTAGCAATCAGCCCCAGCATTTT. This sequence encodes CASSESSTGLISNQPQHF.

This clonotype was seen a handful of times. Just one base apart from a much larger clone, this may be a read error. The J gene is TRBJ2-5, the V gene TRBV3-1; a weak D match, TRBD2 (6 bases). CDR1 and CDR2 from the germline V gene are LGHDT and YNNKEL (reference sequence). The CDR3 loop spans 14 amino acids. V dropped 7 bases and J dropped 5 bases, with 17 bases sitting between them. CDR3 DNA: TGTGCCAGCATTTTAACCGGGAGTACTGAGACCCAGTACTTC. Its protein product is CASILTGSTETQYF.

This clonotype was picked up many times. The V call is TRBV7-9, the J call TRBJ1-1; 7 bases agree with TRBD1. The V gene end was trimmed by 4 bases and the J gene end by 1 base; junction bases not matched to a gene: 9. The V gene's germline CDR1 is SEHNR and CDR2 FQNEAQ (reference sequence). CDR3 length equals 16 residues. The CDR3 protein is CASSSLLDRRNTEAFF. As DNA, the CDR3 is TGTGCCAGCAGCTCTCTACTGGACAGGAGGAACACTGAAGCTTTCTTT.

This clonotype showed up just a few times. The chain joins TRBV13 to TRBJ2-5; the D gene is possibly TRBD2 (5 bases). Trimming pared 4 bases from V and 2 bases from J, leaving 14 bases between. This CDR3 contains 15 residues. The germline V gene has CDR1 PRHDT and CDR2 FYEKMQ (reference sequence). CDR3 amino acids: CASSSVREAQETQYF. CDR3 in DNA: TGTGCCAGCAGCTCAGTCCGGGAAGCACAAGAGACCCAGTACTTC. Supplemented by reference TRBV13 and TRBJ2-5, the full variable domain reads AAGVIQSPRHLIKEKRETATLKCYPIPRHDTVYWYQQGPGQDPQFLISFYEKMQSDKGSIPDRFSAQQFSDYHSELNMSSLELGDSALYFCASSSVREAQETQYFGPGTRLLVL.

The V and J genes are TRBV6-1 and TRBJ2-6; weak D call: TRBD2 (6 bases). The CDR3 consists of 16 residues. Trimming left V 5 bases short and J 4 bases short, with 15 bases between. CDR1 is MNHNS, CDR2 SASEGT, per germline. In DNA form, the CDR3 reads TGTGCCAGCAGTACTGACGGGGGTGGAGGGGCCAACGTCCTGACTTTC. It codes for CASSTDGGGGANVLTF.

This clonotype was counted many times. The CDR3 is CSVSGDYEQYF. The CDR3 bases are TGCAGCGTATCAGGGGACTACGAGCAGTACTTC. The chain joins TRBV29-1 to TRBJ2-7; maybe TRBD1 (6 bases). Germline loops: CDR1 SQVTM, CDR2 ANQGSEA. The CDR3 contains 11 residues. Trimming pared 6 bases from V and 3 bases from J, leaving 9 bases between.

The chain links TRBV14 to TRBJ2-5; 9 bases agree with TRBD1. Per germline, CDR1 SGHDN and CDR2 FVKESK. The CDR3 sequence is 14 residues long. Unmatched junction bases numbered 2, after V lost 2 bases and J lost 4 bases. CDR3 residues: CASSQTTGGETQYF. CDR3 nucleotides: TGTGCCAGCAGCCAAACGACAGGGGGAGAGACCCAGTACTTC.

This clonotype was detected ten times or more. This rearrangement joins TRBV20-1 to TRBJ2-7; the match to TRBD1 covers 8 bases. The germline gives CDR1 DFQATT, CDR2 SNEGSKA (reference sequence). V was clipped by 4 bases and J by 5 bases; unmatched bases: 10. The CDR3 totals 14 residues. As DNA, the CDR3 is TGCAGTGCTATCCTCTCGGACAGGGTCCACGAGCAGTACTTC. Its translation: CSAILSDRVHEQYF.

This clonotype was detected many times. V is TRBV19 and J is TRBJ2-5; 10 bases map to TRBD2. V lost 4 bases, J lost 3 bases, and 2 bases stayed unmatched. The germline V gene encodes CDR1 LNHDA and CDR2 SQIVND (reference sequence). The CDR3 extends over 14 amino acids. This CDR3 reads CASSRGLAEETQYF. The DNA of the CDR3 is TGTGCCAGTAGTAGAGGACTAGCGGAAGAGACCCAGTACTTC.

This clonotype was seen at least ten times. The V call is TRBV20-1, the J call TRBJ2-1; no clear D gene. V dropped 0 bases and J dropped 5 bases, with 8 bases sitting between them. CDR1 and CDR2 from the germline V gene are DFQATT and SNEGSKA (reference sequence). This CDR3 comprises 13 residues. CDR3 sequence (DNA): TGCAGTGCTAGAGAATGGCTCGACAATGAGCAGTTCTTC. Translation gives CSAREWLDNEQFF.

Ten or more counts support this clonotype. This chain connects TRBV12-3 or TRBV12-4 to TRBJ2-5, with TRBD2 matching over 7 bases. V lost 6 bases to trimming and J lost 1 base; unmatched junction nucleotides: 11. The CDR3 is made up of 16 amino acids. Here the CDR3 DNA reads TGTGCCAGCAGCTCGTGGGGGGGAACCACCCAAGAGACCCAGTACTTC. Its protein is CASSSWGGTTQETQYF.

This clonotype was seen ten or more times. The chain has TRBV19 and TRBJ2-5, with D perhaps TRBD1 (5 bases). The CDR3 is 14 amino acids. Deletions cut 1 base from V and 5 bases from J, with 11 bases between. The germline CDR1 and CDR2 sequences are LNHDA and SQIVND (reference sequence). Written as DNA, the CDR3 is TGTGCCAGTAGTATAGGGTCCAGGGTCGAGACCCAGTACTTC. This gives the protein CASSIGSRVETQYF.

This clonotype has ten or more counts. The chain links TRBV27 to TRBJ2-7; D not resolved. This CDR3 has 13 amino acids. Germline values: CDR1 MNHEY, CDR2 SMNVEV (reference sequence). V lost 6 bases to trimming and J lost 0 bases, with 9 bases between them. The CDR3 coding sequence is TGTGCCAGCAGCCCCACCGGCTCCTACGAGCAGTACTTC. Residues: CASSPTGSYEQYF.